This TCR beta chain was profiled in a study of T cell responses to AZD1222 COVID-19 vaccine. TCRdb's table, derived via immunoSEQ multiplex PCR, lists solely in-frame clones and lacks some. Counted here are about 130,000 clones, 75% to 90% occurring once; the ten biggest clones make up less than 6.5%. This CDR3 has 13 residues. Germline loops: CDR1 WNHNN, CDR2 SYGVQD (reference sequence). With V trimmed by 5 bases and J by 2 bases, 3 bases remained unmatched. Sequenced material: peripheral blood, taken on day 0 of AZD1222 vaccination. The J gene is TRBJ2-7, the V gene TRBV10-1; TRBD1 agrees at 7 bases. This clonotype originated in an adult in good health. The DNA of the CDR3 is TGCGCCAGCAGTAACAGGGGCCCCTACGAGCAGTACTTC. Its protein is CASSNRGPYEQYF.